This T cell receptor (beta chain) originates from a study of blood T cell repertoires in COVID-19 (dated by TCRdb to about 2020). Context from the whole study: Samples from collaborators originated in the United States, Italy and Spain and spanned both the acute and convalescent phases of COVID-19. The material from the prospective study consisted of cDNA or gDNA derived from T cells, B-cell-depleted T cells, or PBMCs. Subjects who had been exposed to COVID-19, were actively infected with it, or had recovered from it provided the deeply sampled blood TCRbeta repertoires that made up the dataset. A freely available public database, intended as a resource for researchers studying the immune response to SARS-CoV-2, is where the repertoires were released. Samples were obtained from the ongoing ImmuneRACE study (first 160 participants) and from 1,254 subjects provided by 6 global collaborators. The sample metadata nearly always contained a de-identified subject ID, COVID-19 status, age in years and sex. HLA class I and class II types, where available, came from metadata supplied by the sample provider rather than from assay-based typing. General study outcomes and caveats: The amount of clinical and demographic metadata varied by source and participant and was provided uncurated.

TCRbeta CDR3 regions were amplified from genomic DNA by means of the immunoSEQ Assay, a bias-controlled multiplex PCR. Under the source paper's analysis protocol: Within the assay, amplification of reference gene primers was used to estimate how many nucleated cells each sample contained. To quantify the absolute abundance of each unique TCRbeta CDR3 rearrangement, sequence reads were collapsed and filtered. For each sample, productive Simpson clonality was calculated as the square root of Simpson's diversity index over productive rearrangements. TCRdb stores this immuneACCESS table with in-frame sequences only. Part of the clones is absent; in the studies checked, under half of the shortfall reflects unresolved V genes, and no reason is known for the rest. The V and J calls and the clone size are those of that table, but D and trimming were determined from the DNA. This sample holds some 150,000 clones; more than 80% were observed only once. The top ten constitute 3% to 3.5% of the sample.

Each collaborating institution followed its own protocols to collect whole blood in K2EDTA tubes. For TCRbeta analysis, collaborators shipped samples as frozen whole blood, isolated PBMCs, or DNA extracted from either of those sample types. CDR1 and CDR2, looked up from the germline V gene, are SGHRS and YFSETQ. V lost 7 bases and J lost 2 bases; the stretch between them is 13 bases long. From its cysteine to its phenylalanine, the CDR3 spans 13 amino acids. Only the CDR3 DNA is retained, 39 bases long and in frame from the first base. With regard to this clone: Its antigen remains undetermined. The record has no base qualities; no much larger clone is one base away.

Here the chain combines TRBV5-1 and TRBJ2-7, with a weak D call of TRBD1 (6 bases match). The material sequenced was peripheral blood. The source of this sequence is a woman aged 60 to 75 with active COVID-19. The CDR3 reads CASRLDRTYEQYF. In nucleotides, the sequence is TGCGCCAGCCGATTGGACAGAACCTACGAGCAGTACTTC.